These 29 T cell receptor beta chains were sequenced from one sample in a study of tumor-infiltrating lymphocytes in oesophageal squamous cell carcinoma (dated by TCRdb to the mid-2010s). Library construction relied on PCR. Instrument on record: Illumina HiSeq 2000. TCRdb reanalyzed the raw reads on its own, using fastp at Q25 for trimming and MiXCR for clone calling, and kept in-frame beta chains. CDR3 protein duplicates are merged, each entry listing the most common genes and DNA. For this sample the table gives 15,000 to 17,000 distinct CDR3 sequences, of which around 51% were detected only once. The ten largest clones represent roughly 37% of the sample. What was sequenced was esophageal tumor tissue. Every receptor here comes from a female donor with esophageal squamous cell carcinoma.

The V and J genes are TRBV5-5 and TRBJ2-6; D remains ambiguous. The CDR3 covers 18 residues. V was trimmed by 4 bases and J by 0 bases, leaving 17 bases between them. Germline V gives CDR1 SGHKS, CDR2 YYEKEE (reference sequence). In DNA, the CDR3 is TGTGCCAGCAGCCGTCAGGTCAGCCGTTTCTCTGGGGCCAACGTCCTGACTTTC. Residues: CASSRQVSRFSGANVLTF.

The sample holds many counts of this clonotype. This chain links TRBV7-6 with TRBJ2-1; 7 positions match TRBD1. Trimming took 5 bases from V and 6 from J; bases not matched to a gene: 4. This CDR3 region has 13 residues. Germline assignment: CDR1 SGHVS and CDR2 FNYEAQ. CDR3 protein: CASSQGDLNEQFF. In nucleotides, the CDR3 is TGTGCCAGCAGCCAGGGGGACCTCAATGAGCAGTTCTTC.

This clonotype has a handful of counts. This CDR3 reads CASSQQLVLLEQFF. In nucleotides, the CDR3 is TGTGCCAGCAGCCAACAACTAGTTCTACTTGAGCAGTTCTTC. The chain recombines TRBV7-2 with TRBJ2-1; a possible D gene is TRBD2 (5 bases). The CDR3 sequence is 14 residues long. Germline values: CDR1 SGHTA, CDR2 FQGNSA. V lost 5 bases and J lost 9, with 17 bases in between.

The chain recombines TRBV28 with TRBJ2-4, with a tentative D call TRBD2 (5 bases). The DNA end lines up better with TRBJ2-7; the J call may be wrong. Germline CDR1 is MDHEN and CDR2 is SYDVKM. CDR3 length: 15 amino acids. The CDR3 DNA is TGTGCCAGCAGTTTTCTGAGGGCTGGAACCTACGAGCAGTACTTC. Translated, it gives CASSFLRAGTYEQYF.

V gene TRBV11-2 combines with J gene TRBJ2-3; 12 bases are shared with TRBD2. This CDR3 has 19 residues. Germline lookup yields CDR1 SGHAT and CDR2 FQNNGV. Unmatched junction bases numbered 10, after V lost 1 base and J lost 2 bases. This CDR3 is CASSLVRTSGATLTDTQYF. CDR3 coding DNA: TGTGCCAGCAGCTTAGTTAGGACTAGCGGGGCCACCCTCACAGATACGCAGTATTTT.

A note on this clonotype: At one end the junction does not follow the germline gene, possibly because of a read error. The genes are TRBV7-2 and TRBJ2-6; D gene uncertain. The CDR3 sequence is 12 residues long. Germline CDR1 SGHTA, CDR2 FQGNSA. The CDR3 DNA sequence: TGTGCCAGCAGCTTACAACGTCAGCCCCAGCATTTC. It encodes CASSLQRQPQHF.

The chain uses TRBV7-2 and TRBJ1-1; D remains unclear. The DNA end lines up better with TRBJ2-1; the J call may be wrong. The germline V gene encodes CDR1 SGHTA and CDR2 FQGNSA. The CDR3 loop spans 14 amino acids. In DNA form, the CDR3 reads TGTGCCAGCAGCTTAGCGGGAAGGGATAGTGAGCAGTTCTTC. Its translation is CASSLAGRDSEQFF.

In its sample, this clonotype was seen a few times. Because it lacks the conserved phenylalanine or tryptophan at the end, this CDR3 is likely a read error. The DNA is left out, because the CDR3 cannot be placed on it with certainty; the CDR3 is given as TCRdb lists it. The rearrangement uses TRBV7-2 and TRBJ2-5. Germline V gene data show CDR1 as SGHTA and CDR2 as FQGNSA. Counting both end residues, the CDR3 totals 17 amino acids. The CDR3 sequence is CASSLGATSNYGYTFGS.

At least ten counts were recorded for this clonotype. The CDR3: CASSLQTSGGETQYF. The CDR3 nucleotides are TGTGCCAGCAGCCTCCAGACTAGCGGGGGCGAGACCCAGTACTTC. This chain uses TRBV7-2 with TRBJ2-5; 12 nucleotides align to TRBD2. V shed 5 bases, J shed 5 bases, and the junction held 6 bases outside the gene matches. Germline CDR1 is SGHTA and CDR2 is FQGNSA. The CDR3 runs 15 residues.

The V gene is TRBV7-6, the J gene TRBJ1-1; D gene uncertain. V was trimmed by 2 bases and J by 2 bases, leaving 9 bases between them. The CDR3 sequence is 14 residues long. Germline V lookup: CDR1 SGHVS, CDR2 FNYEAQ. The CDR3 protein is CASSLSRGNTEAFF. Written as DNA, the CDR3 is TGTGCCAGCAGCTTAAGCCGAGGAAACACTGAAGCTTTCTTT.

This clonotype was observed once. The chain has TRBV10-2 and TRBJ1-1; 9 nucleotides line up with TRBD1. CDR3 length: 15 amino acids. The germline gives CDR1 WSHSY, CDR2 SAAADI. J gave up 5 bases and V 6 bases, and 10 bases lay outside the gene matches. In DNA form, the CDR3 reads TGCGCCAGCAGCGGTTCTACAGGGGGCAGGACTGAAGCTTTCTTT. Amino acids: CASSGSTGGRTEAFF.

CDR3 sequence reads: CASSMGGPETQYF. CDR3 DNA: TGTGCCAGCAGCATGGGGGGCCCAGAGACCCAGTACTTC. The gene calls are TRBV7-2 and TRBJ2-5; D could derive from TRBD1 or TRBD2 (6 bases each). Germline CDR1 SGHTA, CDR2 FQGNSA. V lost 5 bases to trimming and J lost 4 bases, with 11 bases between them. The CDR3 contains 13 residues. Full variable domain (missing parts from reference TRBV7-2 and TRBJ2-5): GAGVSQSPSNKVTEKGKDVELRCDPISGHTALYWYRQSLGQGLEFLIYFQGNSAPDKSGLPSDRFSAERTGGSVSTLTIQRTQQEDSAVYLCASSMGGPETQYFGPGTRLLVL.

This clonotype turned up a few times. The V gene is TRBV7-2, the J gene TRBJ2-4; 9 bases line up with TRBD2. The J call may be mistaken, given a closer DNA end match to TRBJ2-7. The length of the CDR3 is 14 residues. CDR1 and CDR2 (germline): SGHTA, FQGNSA. CDR3 protein: CASSPGTSFNEQYF. DNA for the CDR3: TGTGCCAGCAGCCCGGGGACTAGCTTCAACGAGCAGTACTTC.

V usage is TRBV14 and J usage is TRBJ2-3, with a weak D call TRBD1 (5 bases). The germline CDR1 and CDR2 sequences are SGHDN and FVKESK. V was shortened by 3 bases and J by 1 base, with 11 bases between the two germline ends. The CDR3 is 15 residues long. CDR3 residues: CASSHTQGGTDTQYF. CDR3 bases: TGTGCCAGCAGCCACACTCAGGGCGGCACAGATACGCAGTATTTT.

This clonotype was observed a single time. The rearrangement links TRBV7-9 to TRBJ2-3; the D gene is possibly TRBD1 (5 bases). The J call is uncertain, as TRBJ2-1 better fits the DNA end. The germline V gene encodes CDR1 SEHNR and CDR2 FQNEAQ (reference sequence). This CDR3 has 15 residues. The CDR3 spells CASSSQTQGSGEQFF. DNA of the CDR3: TGTGCCAGCTCGTCTCAGACCCAGGGTTCCGGCGAGCAGTTCTTC.

This clonotype showed up many times. The V call is TRBV10-1, the J call TRBJ2-7; 9 bases align to TRBD1. V gave up 5 bases and J gave up 5 bases; unmatched junction bases: 4. The CDR3 length is 13 residues. Germline CDR1 and CDR2: WNHNN and SYGVQD (reference sequence). The CDR3 sequence: CASSRDRANEQYF. The CDR3 DNA is TGCGCCAGCAGTCGGGACAGGGCCAACGAGCAGTACTTC.

About this clonotype itself: The junction departs from germline at one end; a sequencing error may be responsible. This chain links TRBV12-3 or TRBV12-4 with TRBJ2-5; D tentatively reads TRBD1 or TRBD2 (5 bases each). The CDR3 totals 15 residues. CDR3 nucleotide sequence: TGTGCCAGCAGTTTTTCCCTGGGACCGAGCTATGGCTACACTTTC. It translates to CASSFSLGPSYGYTF.

Concerning this clonotype: The CDR3 ends on some other residue instead of the conserved phenylalanine or tryptophan, so this is likely a read error. The DNA is omitted, as the CDR3 cannot be located on it reliably, and the CDR3 follows TCRdb's listing. V is TRBV7-2 and J is TRBJ2-5; the tabulated D call, TRBD1, remains unverified against the DNA. In germline, CDR1 is SGHTA, CDR2 FQGNSA. From its first to its last residue, the CDR3 has 17 amino acids. The CDR3 here is CASSLRGQGYSPLHFGN.

This clonotype was recorded a few times. This chain links TRBV7-6 with TRBJ2-2; TRBD2 might be the D (6 bases). CDR1 and CDR2 (germline): SGHVS, FNYEAQ. The V end was cut by 8 bases, the J end by 1 base, with 14 bases between. This CDR3 region has 15 residues. The CDR3 here is CASATRRENTGELFF. CDR3 sequence (DNA): TGTGCCAGCGCGACTAGGCGGGAGAACACCGGGGAGCTGTTTTTT.

This chain joins TRBV7-8 and TRBJ2-7; 7 nucleotides align to TRBD1. Germline CDR1 SGHVS, CDR2 FQNEAQ. V lost 0 bases to trimming and J lost 3 bases; unmatched junction nucleotides: 11. The CDR3 runs 17 residues. CDR3 bases: TGTGCCAGCAGCTTAGCGCCGACAGGGAGATGGTACTACGAGCAGTACTTC. This sequence encodes CASSLAPTGRWYYEQYF.

The rearrangement links TRBV7-6 to TRBJ2-3; 7 bases fit TRBD2. The J call is uncertain, as TRBJ2-7 better fits the DNA end. There are 15 residues in the CDR3. Germline CDR1 reads SGHVS; CDR2 reads FNYEAQ. CDR3 nucleotides: TGTGCCAGCAGCTTAACGGGGGAGGGAGCCTACGAGCAGTACTTC. Its translation: CASSLTGEGAYEQYF.

This clonotype qualifies as medium-sized. This rearrangement joins TRBV7-3 to TRBJ2-1, with D maybe TRBD1 (6 bases). The J call may be wrong; the DNA end is better matched by TRBJ2-7. The germline V gene has CDR1 SGHTA and CDR2 FQGTGA. The CDR3 covers 17 residues. CDR3 nucleotide sequence: TGTGCCAGCAGCTCAAGGGGGAATCTAGGCTCCTACAATGAGCAGTACTTC. Amino acids: CASSSRGNLGSYNEQYF.

Many counts were recorded for this clonotype. The chain uses TRBV4-1 and TRBJ2-7, with 9 bases lining up with TRBD1. This CDR3 comprises 16 residues. Losses at the gene ends were 1 base for V and 2 bases for J; bases not matched to a gene: 6. Looked up from germline, CDR1 is MGHRA and CDR2 is YSYEKL. CDR3 residues: CASSQGGDRVTYEQYF. The CDR3 region has the DNA TGCGCCAGCAGCCAAGGCGGGGACAGGGTTACCTACGAGCAGTACTTC.

The rearrangement joins TRBV24-1 to TRBJ2-3; D tentatively reads TRBD1 or TRBD2 (5 bases each). The V end lost 9 bases, the J end lost 14 bases, and 26 bases lay between the germline ends. CDR3 length: 14 residues. The germline CDR1 and CDR2 sequences are KGHDR and SFDVKD. The DNA of the CDR3 is TGTGCCACCGGGGACCCCAGCGACACCGGGGAGCTGTATTTT. Protein sequence: CATGDPSDTGELYF.

The chain joins TRBV7-6 to TRBJ2-5; 7 nucleotides match TRBD1. Trimming took 6 bases from V and 5 from J; bases not matched to a gene: 12. This CDR3 is built from 15 residues. The germline V gene has CDR1 SGHVS and CDR2 FNYEAQ. This CDR3 is CASSTGTVGFETQYF. CDR3 DNA sequence: TGTGCCAGCAGTACCGGGACAGTGGGTTTTGAGACCCAGTACTTC.

This clonotype was seen many times. The chain is built from TRBV27 and TRBJ2-1; 14 bases line up with TRBD2. Germline V lookup: CDR1 MNHEY, CDR2 SMNVEV (reference sequence). Trimming removed 5 bases from V and 4 bases from J; junction bases left unmatched: 4. The CDR3 contains 16 residues. In DNA form, the CDR3 reads TGTGCCAGCAGTCCGACTAGCGGGAGGGCGTACAATGAGCAGTTCTTC. It codes for CASSPTSGRAYNEQFF.

This clonotype appeared once. The J gene is TRBJ2-6, the V gene TRBV6-5; 8 bases agree with TRBD1. The assigned J gene may be wrong: the sequence end matches TRBJ2-1 better. The germline V gene has CDR1 MNHEY and CDR2 SVGAGI. CDR3 length equals 13 residues. This CDR3 is CASRDQGADEQFF. Written as DNA, the CDR3 is TGTGCCAGCAGGGATCAGGGGGCCGATGAGCAGTTCTTC.

The table lists this clonotype with many counts. The rearrangement uses TRBV6-1 and TRBJ2-2, with 9 bases matching TRBD1. This CDR3 has 15 residues. Germline CDR1 MNHNS, CDR2 SASEGT. Trimming at V came to 5 bases and at J to 9 bases, leaving 10 bases not matched to a gene. The CDR3 sequence: CASSFWTGVDRELFF. The CDR3, as DNA: TGTGCCAGCAGTTTCTGGACAGGGGTGGATAGGGAGCTGTTTTTT.

This clonotype showed up many times. The genes are TRBV24-1 and TRBJ2-5; 9 bases fit TRBD2. Germline-derived CDR1 and CDR2 are KGHDR and SFDVKD. This CDR3 comprises 15 residues. Germline trimming cut 4 bases from V and 3 bases from J; bases unmatched to any gene: 5. CDR3 protein: CATSDGGRGEETQYF. In DNA form, the CDR3 reads TGTGCCACCAGTGACGGCGGGAGGGGAGAAGAGACCCAGTACTTC.